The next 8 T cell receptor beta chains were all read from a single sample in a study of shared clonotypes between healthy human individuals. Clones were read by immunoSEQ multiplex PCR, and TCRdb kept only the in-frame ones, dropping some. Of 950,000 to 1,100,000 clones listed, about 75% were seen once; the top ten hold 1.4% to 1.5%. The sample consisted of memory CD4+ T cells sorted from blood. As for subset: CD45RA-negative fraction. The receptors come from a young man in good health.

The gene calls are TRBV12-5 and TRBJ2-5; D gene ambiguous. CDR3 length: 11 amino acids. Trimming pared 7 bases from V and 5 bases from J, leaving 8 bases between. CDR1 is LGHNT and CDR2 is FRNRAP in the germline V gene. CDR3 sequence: CASALEETQYF. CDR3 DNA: TGTGCTAGTGCCCTTGAGGAGACCCAGTACTTC.

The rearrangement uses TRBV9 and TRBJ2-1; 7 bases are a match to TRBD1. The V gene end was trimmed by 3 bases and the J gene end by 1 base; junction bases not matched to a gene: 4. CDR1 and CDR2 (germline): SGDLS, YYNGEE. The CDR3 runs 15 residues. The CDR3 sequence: CASSAGQMSYNEQFF. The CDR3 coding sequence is TGTGCCAGCAGCGCGGGACAGATGTCCTACAATGAGCAGTTCTTC. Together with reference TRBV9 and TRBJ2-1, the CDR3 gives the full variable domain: DSGVTQTPKHLITATGQRVTLRCSPRSGDLSVYWYQQSLDQGLQFLIQYYNGEERAKGNILERFSAQQFPDLHSELNLSSLELGDSALYFCASSAGQMSYNEQFFGPGTRLTVL.

The CDR3 is CASSFGQPNIQYF. The CDR3 DNA follows: TGTGCCAGCAGCTTCGGGCAGCCAAACATTCAGTACTTC. The chain joins TRBV5-8 to TRBJ2-4, with D unresolved. Germline V gives CDR1 SGHTS, CDR2 YDEGEE. Trimming took 2 bases from V and 6 from J, leaving 9 bases between them. CDR3 length: 13 residues.

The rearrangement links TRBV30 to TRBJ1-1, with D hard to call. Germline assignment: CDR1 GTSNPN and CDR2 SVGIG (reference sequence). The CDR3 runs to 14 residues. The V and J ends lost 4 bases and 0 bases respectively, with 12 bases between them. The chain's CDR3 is CAWKILGMNTEAFF. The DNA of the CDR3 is TGTGCCTGGAAGATACTGGGGATGAACACTGAAGCTTTCTTT.

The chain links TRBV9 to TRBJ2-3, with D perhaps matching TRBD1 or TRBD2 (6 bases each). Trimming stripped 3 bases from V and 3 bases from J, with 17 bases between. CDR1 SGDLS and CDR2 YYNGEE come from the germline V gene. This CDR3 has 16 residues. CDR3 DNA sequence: TGTGCCAGCAGCGAGAGGGGTAGGGGGGTAACAGATACGCAGTATTTT. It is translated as CASSERGRGVTDTQYF.

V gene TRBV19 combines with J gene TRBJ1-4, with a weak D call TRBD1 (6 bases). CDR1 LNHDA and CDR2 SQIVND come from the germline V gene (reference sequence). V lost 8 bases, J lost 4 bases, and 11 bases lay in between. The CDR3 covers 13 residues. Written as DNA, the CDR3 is TGTGCCAGTTCCCAGGGGTTTAATGAAAAACTGTTTTTT. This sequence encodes CASSQGFNEKLFF.

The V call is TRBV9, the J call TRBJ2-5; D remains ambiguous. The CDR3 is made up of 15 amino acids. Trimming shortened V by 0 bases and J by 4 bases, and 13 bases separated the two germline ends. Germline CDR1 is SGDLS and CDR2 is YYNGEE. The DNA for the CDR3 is TGTGCCAGCAGCGTAGCTGAAGGGTTTCGAGAGACCCAGTACTTC. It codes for CASSVAEGFRETQYF.

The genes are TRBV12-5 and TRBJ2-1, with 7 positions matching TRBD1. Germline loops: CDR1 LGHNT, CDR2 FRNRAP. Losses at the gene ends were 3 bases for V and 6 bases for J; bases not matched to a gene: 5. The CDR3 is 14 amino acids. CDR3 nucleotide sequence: TGTGCTAGTGGTTTCGCAACAGGGGTCAATGAGCAGTTCTTC. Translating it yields CASGFATGVNEQFF.